Following are 6 T cell receptor beta chains from one sample sequenced in a study of T cell changes during pregnancy in multiple sclerosis. Only in-frame clones appear in the TCRdb table, and some are missing; sequencing was by immunoSEQ multiplex PCR. The data show approximately 27,000 clones, roughly 91% seen once. Sequenced here: CD8+ T cells from peripheral blood mononuclear cells, sampled before pregnancy. Source of these receptors: a female donor with multiple sclerosis, enrolled in a pregnancy study.

V and J are TRBV19 and TRBJ1-1; D uncertain. The ends were cut back, 6 bases at V and 1 base at J, with 9 bases in the middle. CDR1 is LNHDA and CDR2 is SQIVND in the germline V gene (reference sequence). CDR3 length: 13 residues. CDR3 DNA: TGTGCCAGTAGGGAGGGCGCGAACACTGAAGCTTTCTTT. Its protein is CASREGANTEAFF.

This chain uses TRBV10-2 with TRBJ1-2; D call uncertain. The CDR3 is made up of 11 amino acids. Germline assignment: CDR1 WSHSY and CDR2 SAAADI. V lost 4 bases and J 4 bases, leaving 4 bases between the germline ends. CDR3 in DNA: TGCGCCAGCAGTGGGGCCTATGGCTACACCTTC. Protein: CASSGAYGYTF.

The chain has TRBV7-2 and TRBJ2-2; TRBD2 matches at 8 bases. V trimming: 0 bases; J trimming: 7 bases; junction bases outside the gene matches: 7. Per germline, CDR1 SGHTA and CDR2 FQGNSA. The CDR3 contains 16 residues. CDR3 residues: CASSLAAGGSGGELFF. For the CDR3, the DNA is TGTGCCAGCAGCTTAGCGGCGGGGGGCAGCGGCGGGGAGCTGTTTTTT.

In regard to this clone: The CDR3 end shows no conserved phenylalanine or tryptophan, and so a read error is likely. Because the CDR3's place on the DNA is in doubt, the DNA is left out and the CDR3 is given as listed by TCRdb. The rearrangement uses TRBV5-1 and TRBJ1-1; the table assigns TRBD1, which was not confirmed against the DNA. The CDR3 adds up to 12 amino acids, both ends counted. Germline CDR1 SGHRS, CDR2 YFSETQ. CDR3: CASSLLGESPFL.

V and J are TRBV19 and TRBJ2-1, with D possibly being TRBD1 (5 bases). Germline values: CDR1 LNHDA, CDR2 SQIVND (reference sequence). The CDR3 sequence is 16 residues long. The germline V and J ends were trimmed by 6 bases and 0 bases, with 15 bases remaining between them. The CDR3 coding sequence is TGTGCCAGTAGATCCCAGGGATTTAGCTCCTACAATGAGCAGTTCTTC. It encodes CASRSQGFSSYNEQFF.

The J gene is TRBJ1-2, the V gene TRBV9; TRBD1 matches at 12 bases. Germline V lookup: CDR1 SGDLS, CDR2 YYNGEE. V shed 3 bases and J 3 bases; nucleotides not matched to a gene: 18. The CDR3 spans 20 residues. The CDR3 reads CASSANTGTGGAGRDYGYTF. The CDR3 DNA sequence: TGTGCCAGCAGCGCCAATACCGGGACAGGGGGCGCAGGTAGGGACTATGGCTACACCTTC.